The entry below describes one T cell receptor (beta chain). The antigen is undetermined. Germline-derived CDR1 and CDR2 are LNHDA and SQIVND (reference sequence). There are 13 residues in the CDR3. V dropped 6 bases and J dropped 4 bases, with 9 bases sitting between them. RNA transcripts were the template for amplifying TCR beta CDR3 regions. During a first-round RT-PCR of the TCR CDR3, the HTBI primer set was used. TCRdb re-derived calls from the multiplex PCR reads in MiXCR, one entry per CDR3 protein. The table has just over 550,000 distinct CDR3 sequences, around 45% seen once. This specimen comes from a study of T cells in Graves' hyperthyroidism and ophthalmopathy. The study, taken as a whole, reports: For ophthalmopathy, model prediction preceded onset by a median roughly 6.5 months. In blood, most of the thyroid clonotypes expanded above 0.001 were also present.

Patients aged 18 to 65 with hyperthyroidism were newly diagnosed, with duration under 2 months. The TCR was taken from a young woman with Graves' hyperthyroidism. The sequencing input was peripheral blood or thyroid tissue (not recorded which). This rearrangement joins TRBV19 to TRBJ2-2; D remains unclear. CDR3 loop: CASSRSPTGELFF. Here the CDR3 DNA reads TGTGCCAGTAGCCGGTCACCCACCGGGGAGCTGTTTTTT.